These 16 T cell receptor beta chains were all obtained from the same sample, sequenced in a study of Graves' ophthalmopathy and Graves' hyperthyroidism. The authors amplified TCR beta CDR3 regions from RNA transcripts. The library came from an HTBI-primed first-round RT-PCR and a second-round multiplex PCR. TCRdb processed the multiplex PCR reads anew with MiXCR; each CDR3 protein has one entry. The table has 300,000 to 400,000 distinct CDR3 sequences, 15% to 20% seen once. The sample taken for sequencing was peripheral blood. These receptors were taken from an adult man with Graves' ophthalmopathy.

This clonotype was seen a handful of times. V and J are TRBV6-2 or TRBV6-3 and TRBJ1-1; 9 nucleotides agree with TRBD1. This CDR3 has 15 residues. From germline, CDR1 is MNHEY and CDR2 SVGEGT. J lost 2 bases, V lost 8 bases, and 9 bases had no gene match. CDR3 nucleotides: TGTGCCAGCCAGGACAGGGGACAACAAAACACTGAAGCTTTCTTT. It translates to CASQDRGQQNTEAFF.

This clonotype was observed at least ten times. The gene calls are TRBV12-3 or TRBV12-4 and TRBJ1-2, with 9 bases aligning to TRBD1. V was pared by 5 bases and J by 6 bases, with 7 bases of the junction left unmatched. The CDR3 is 14 amino acids. CDR3 sequence: CASSDGTGSNGYTF. CDR3 nucleotide sequence: TGTGCCAGCAGTGACGGGACAGGGTCGAATGGCTACACCTTC.

This clonotype was recorded at least ten times. V gene TRBV27 combines with J gene TRBJ2-4; TRBD2 aligns across 14 bases. Germline loops: CDR1 MNHEY, CDR2 SMNVEV (reference sequence). V dropped 5 bases and J dropped 1; count of bases not matched to a gene: 7. The CDR3 length is 18 residues. CDR3 nucleotides: TGTGCCAGCAGTCCGACTAGCGGGAGGGATGCTGCCAAAAACATTCAGTACTTC. Translating it yields CASSPTSGRDAAKNIQYF.

This clonotype showed up many times. The V gene is TRBV4-1, the J gene TRBJ2-2; 10 bases map to TRBD2. The V segment lost 7 bases and the J segment 4 bases; nucleotides outside the gene matches: 15. The germline gives CDR1 MGHRA, CDR2 YSYEKL. The length of the CDR3 is 18 residues. CDR3 region: CASTPGPLAGESTGELFF. DNA of the CDR3: TGCGCCAGCACCCCAGGGCCGCTAGCGGGAGAAAGCACCGGGGAGCTGTTTTTT.

As regards this clonotype: A single base separates this from a much larger clone, so it may be a read error. The chain uses TRBV29-1 and TRBJ2-5, with D perhaps given as TRBD1 or TRBD2 (6 bases each). Trimming left V 8 bases short and J 4 bases short, with 14 bases between. This CDR3 contains 12 residues. Germline CDR1 SQVTM, CDR2 ANQGSEA. CDR3 coding DNA: TGCAGCTATACAGGGACTGGAGAGACCCAGTACTTC. It encodes CSYTGTGETQYF. Using reference TRBV29-1 and TRBJ2-5 for the parts outside the CDR3, the full variable domain is SAVISQKPSRDICQRGTSLTIQCQVDSQVTMMFWYRQQPGQSLTLIATANQGSEATYESGFVIDKFPISRPNLTFSTLTVSNMSPEDSSIYLCSYTGTGETQYFGPGTRLLVL.

The table lists this clonotype with many counts. The chain couples TRBV7-2 to TRBJ2-6; TRBD2 matches 7 bases. Trimming took 1 base from V and 4 from J; bases not matched to a gene: 4. This CDR3 has 16 residues. CDR1 and CDR2 (germline): SGHTA, FQGNSA. The CDR3 spells CASSLVSGPGANVLTF. CDR3 DNA: TGTGCCAGCAGCTTAGTTAGCGGGCCAGGGGCCAACGTCCTGACTTTC.

The V call is TRBV28, the J call TRBJ1-1, with D unclear. V dropped 6 bases and J dropped 9 bases, with 14 bases sitting between them. Germline loops: CDR1 MDHEN, CDR2 SYDVKM. The CDR3 has 12 residues. CDR3 loop: CASSQAWGKAFF. CDR3 sequence (DNA): TGTGCCAGCAGCCAAGCCTGGGGAAAAGCTTTCTTT.

This clonotype was counted at least ten times. The V call is TRBV12-3 or TRBV12-4, the J call TRBJ1-5, with D uncertain. V was clipped by 8 bases and J by 9 bases, with 17 bases between them. The CDR3 extends over 13 amino acids. CDR3 DNA sequence: TGTGCCAGCGTGGGAAATCAGGTTGGGCCCCAGCATTTT. Its translation: CASVGNQVGPQHF.

This clonotype has ten or more counts. A junction boundary mismatches the germline segment, possibly from a read error. This chain joins TRBV12-3 or TRBV12-4 and TRBJ2-7; no clear D gene. The CDR3 is 13 amino acids. CDR3 bases: TGTGCTAGCAGTTCCACAGTAGCCTACGAGCAGTACTTC. The encoded protein is CASSSTVAYEQYF.

This chain uses TRBV5-1 with TRBJ1-6; D is unresolved. The V gene lost 1 base and the J gene lost 9 bases, with 14 bases spanning the gap. Germline V CDR1 and CDR2: SGHRS, YFSETQ. The CDR3 runs to 15 residues. The CDR3 reads CASSLSISMGSPLHF. For the CDR3, the DNA is TGCGCCAGCAGCTTGTCGATATCGATGGGTTCACCCCTCCACTTT. Variable domain in full (rest from reference TRBV5-1 and TRBJ1-6): KAGVTQTPRYLIKTRGQQVTLSCSPISGHRSVSWYQQTPGQGLQFLFEYFSETQRNKGNFPGRFSGRQFSNSRSEMNVSTLELGDSALYLCASSLSISMGSPLHFGNGTRLTVT.

This clonotype was recorded at least ten times. The V call is TRBV6-5, the J call TRBJ2-2, with 8 bases lining up with TRBD2. Germline trimming cut 8 bases from V and 6 bases from J; bases unmatched to any gene: 8. The CDR3 loop spans 14 amino acids. Per germline, CDR1 MNHEY and CDR2 SVGAGI. CDR3: CASGRLASSGELFF. CDR3 bases: TGTGCCAGCGGGAGACTAGCGTCATCCGGGGAGCTGTTTTTT.

At least ten counts were recorded for this clonotype. This chain connects TRBV12-3 or TRBV12-4 to TRBJ1-1; D is undetermined. The CDR3 totals 11 residues. V shed 3 bases and J shed 6 bases, with 5 bases lying between them. The CDR3 nucleotides are TGTGCCAGCAGTTTCTACTCTGAAGCTTTCTTT. Protein sequence: CASSFYSEAFF.

This clonotype has ten or more counts. The chain uses TRBV30 and TRBJ1-1, with D possibly TRBD1 on 5 matching bases. The CDR3 extends over 14 amino acids. Germline V gene sequence: CDR1 GTSNPN, CDR2 SVGIG (reference sequence). The V and J ends lost 4 bases and 10 bases respectively, with 22 bases between them. The CDR3 DNA reads TGTGCCTGGACGAATGGACAATTACAAGTAGTAGCTTTCTTT. It encodes CAWTNGQLQVVAFF.

This clonotype was observed a handful of times. A read error may explain this, as a much larger clone is one base away. The rearrangement joins TRBV6-1 to TRBJ1-3; D unclear. Germline loops: CDR1 MNHNS, CDR2 SASEGT. This CDR3 comprises 16 residues. The CDR3: CANSEVPAGSGNTIYF. CDR3 sequence (DNA): TGTGCCAACAGTGAAGTACCAGCCGGCTCTGGAAACACCATATATTTT.

There are many counts of this clonotype. V usage is TRBV7-8 and J usage is TRBJ2-7, with 8 nucleotides matching TRBD2. The germline gives CDR1 SGHVS, CDR2 FQNEAQ. Losses at the gene ends were 3 bases for V and 12 bases for J; bases not matched to a gene: 7. The CDR3 covers 12 residues. The CDR3, as DNA: TGTGCCAGCAGCTTCTCGGGGGGGAATACGTACTTC. It encodes CASSFSGGNTYF.

This clonotype occurred a few times. V and J are TRBV3-1 and TRBJ2-5; perhaps D is TRBD1 or TRBD2 (6 bases each). Germline V lookup: CDR1 LGHDT, CDR2 YNNKEL (reference sequence). V gave up 2 bases and J gave up 5 bases, with 15 bases separating them. The CDR3 consists of 15 residues. The CDR3 spells CASSQLQGGLETQYF. CDR3 DNA: TGTGCCAGCAGCCAATTACAGGGAGGTCTGGAGACCCAGTACTTC.